The 14 T cell receptor beta chains in this list originate from one sample, sequenced in a study of blood T cell repertoires in COVID-19. Using immunoSEQ multiplex PCR, the repertoire was profiled, and TCRdb retains in-frame clones only, with some absent. The data contain roughly 49,000 clones, 87% of them singletons. Sequencing was performed on peripheral blood. The receptors here all came from a man aged 50 or older with active COVID-19.

The chain combines TRBV2 with TRBJ1-2; 8 bases agree with TRBD1. The V and J ends lost 3 bases and 7 bases, in that order; junction bases with no gene match: 7. CDR3 length: 14 residues. Germline V gene sequence: CDR1 SNHLY, CDR2 FYNNEI. The CDR3 loop reads CASSDSGGKGGYTF. CDR3 nucleotides: TGTGCCAGCAGTGATTCAGGGGGCAAGGGTGGCTACACCTTC.

The chain employs TRBV21-1 and TRBJ2-7; the D call of TRBD2 is as the table states it, not checked on the DNA. TRBV21-1 represents a pseudogene. The CDR3 runs to 16 residues. The CDR3 DNA reads TGTGCCATCAATGGGCTCACTAGCGGGAGGGCCGGGGAGCAGTACTTC. Its protein is CAINGLTSGRAGEQYF.

The chain couples TRBV10-3 to TRBJ2-5; TRBD2 might be the D (5 bases). V was clipped by 0 bases and J by 4 bases, with 6 bases between them. The CDR3 is 13 residues long. Per germline, CDR1 ENHRY and CDR2 SYGVKD. CDR3 nucleotides: TGTGCCATCAGTGAGTCTGGGAGAGAGACCCAGTACTTC. Its protein is CAISESGRETQYF.

This chain connects TRBV15 to TRBJ1-2; D is possibly TRBD1 (5 bases). Per germline, CDR1 LNHNV and CDR2 YYDKDF (reference sequence). The CDR3 sequence is 13 residues long. V lost 5 bases and J lost 4, with 11 bases in between. CDR3 sequence: CATSDVRGYGYTF. The CDR3 nucleotides read TGTGCCACCAGCGACGTTAGGGGCTATGGCTACACCTTC.

V usage is TRBV19 and J usage is TRBJ2-3; 12 bases align to TRBD2. Germline V gene sequence: CDR1 LNHDA, CDR2 SQIVND (reference sequence). Losses at the gene ends were 7 bases for V and 4 bases for J; bases not matched to a gene: 3. CDR3 length equals 14 residues. The CDR3 loop reads CASKTSGRSDTQYF. In nucleotides, the CDR3 is TGTGCCAGTAAAACTAGCGGGAGGTCAGATACGCAGTATTTT. The variable domain in full, completed from reference TRBV19 and TRBJ2-3, reads DGGITQSPKYLFRKEGQNVTLSCEQNLNHDAMYWYRQDPGQGLRLIYYSQIVNDFQKGDIAEGYSVSREKKESFPLTVTSAQKNPTAFYLCASKTSGRSDTQYFGPGTRLTVL.

The rearrangement joins TRBV10-1 to TRBJ1-5, with 9 nucleotides matching TRBD1. The germline CDR1 and CDR2 sequences are WNHNN and SYGVQD (reference sequence). The CDR3 is 18 residues long. J was trimmed by 1 base and V by 3 bases; bases with no gene match: 10. For the CDR3, the DNA is TGCGCCAGCAGTGACTTTCACCGGGACAGGGAAAGCAATCAGCCCCAGCATTTT. This sequence encodes CASSDFHRDRESNQPQHF.

The rearrangement uses TRBV20-1 and TRBJ2-1; D is unclear. Trimming pared 5 bases from V and 6 bases from J, leaving 8 bases between. The germline V gene encodes CDR1 DFQATT and CDR2 SNEGSKA (reference sequence). The CDR3 contains 11 residues. In DNA form, the CDR3 reads TGCAGTGCTTCGACTGCCAATGAGCAGTTCTTC. It translates to CSASTANEQFF.

The CDR3 loop reads CAISGSGAGANVLTF. CDR3 in DNA: TGTGCCATCAGTGGATCGGGAGCTGGGGCCAACGTCCTGACTTTC. This rearrangement joins TRBV10-3 to TRBJ2-6; possible D gene TRBD2, 6 bases. The germline gives CDR1 ENHRY, CDR2 SYGVKD. V lost 4 bases, J lost 2 bases, and 9 bases lay in between. The CDR3 contains 15 residues.

This clone has only one observation. The J gene is TRBJ1-5, the V gene TRBV5-5; 7 bases fit TRBD1. Unmatched junction bases numbered 7, after V lost 4 bases and J lost 0 bases. CDR1 and CDR2 from the germline V gene are SGHKS and YYEKEE (reference sequence). The CDR3 runs to 16 residues. The CDR3 nucleotides read TGTGCCAGCAGCGTCGACAGGGTCTATAGCAATCAGCCCCAGCATTTT. It yields the protein CASSVDRVYSNQPQHF.

This chain uses TRBV5-5 with TRBJ2-2; 9 nucleotides agree with TRBD1. Trimming at V came to 4 bases and at J to 3 bases, leaving 7 bases not matched to a gene. CDR1 is SGHKS and CDR2 is YYEKEE in the germline V gene (reference sequence). The CDR3 runs to 16 residues. DNA of the CDR3: TGTGCCAGCAGCGTAGACAGGGGGAGGGACACCGGGGAGCTGTTTTTT. This translates into CASSVDRGRDTGELFF.

This clone has only one observation. The rearrangement joins TRBV6-5 to TRBJ1-2; D may be TRBD1 (6 bases). Germline assignment: CDR1 MNHEY and CDR2 SVGAGI. CDR3 length: 15 residues. The V end was cut by 5 bases, the J end by 6 bases, with 19 bases between. The CDR3: CASSTTGFFPNGYTF. The CDR3 nucleotides are TGTGCCAGCAGTACCACAGGGTTCTTTCCTAATGGCTACACCTTC.

V is TRBV6-5 and J is TRBJ1-2, with D maybe TRBD1 (5 bases). Trimming removed 0 bases from V and 8 bases from J, with 16 bases in between. The CDR3 has 15 residues. The germline V gene has CDR1 MNHEY and CDR2 SVGAGI. Written as DNA, the CDR3 is TGTGCCAGCAGTTACTCAGGCAGGGAGGATAGGGGCTACACCTTC. Translated, it gives CASSYSGREDRGYTF.

The rearrangement joins TRBV21-1 to TRBJ2-1; the table's D call of TRBD1 was not tested on the DNA. TRBV21-1 is a pseudogene. The CDR3 runs 13 residues. CDR3 region: CASRDWGRDEQFF. DNA of the CDR3: TGTGCCAGCAGGGATTGGGGGCGGGATGAGCAGTTCTTC.

The chain joins TRBV19 to TRBJ1-5, with TRBD1 as a possible D gene (5 bases). CDR1 LNHDA and CDR2 SQIVND come from the germline V gene (reference sequence). The germline V and J ends were trimmed by 8 bases and 2 bases, with 16 bases remaining between them. The CDR3 has 15 amino acids. DNA for the CDR3: TGTGCCAGTGCCCCAGGGCAGGGCCGCAATCAGCCCCAGCATTTT. Translating gives CASAPGQGRNQPQHF.